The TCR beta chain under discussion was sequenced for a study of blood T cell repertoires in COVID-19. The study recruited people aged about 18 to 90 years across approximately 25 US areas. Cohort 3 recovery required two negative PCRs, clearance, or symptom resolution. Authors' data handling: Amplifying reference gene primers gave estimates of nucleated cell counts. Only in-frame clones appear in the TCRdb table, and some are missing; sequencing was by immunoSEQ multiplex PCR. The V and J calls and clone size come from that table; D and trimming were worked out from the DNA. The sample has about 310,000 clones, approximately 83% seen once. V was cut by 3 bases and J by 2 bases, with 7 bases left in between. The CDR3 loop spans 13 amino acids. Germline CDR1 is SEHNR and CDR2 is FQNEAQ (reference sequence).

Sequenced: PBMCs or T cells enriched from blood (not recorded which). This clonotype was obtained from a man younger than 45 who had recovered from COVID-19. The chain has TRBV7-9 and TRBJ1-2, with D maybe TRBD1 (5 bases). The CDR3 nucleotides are TGTGCCAGCAGCTTTGGGGGGAACTATGGCTACACCTTC. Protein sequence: CASSFGGNYGYTF.